The rows below give T cell receptor beta chains drawn from one sample of a study of identical twins. TCRdb redid the calling of the 5' RACE reads with MiXCR, one entry per CDR3 protein. This table holds 200,000 to 250,000 distinct CDR3 sequences, about 7.5% found once. A further study also used this sample, focusing on yellow fever vaccine responses in identical twins.

Specimen: memory (CD45RO+) T cells sorted from blood. Source of these receptors: a woman aged 18-29 years in good health. CDR3s include the opening cysteine and the closing phenylalanine or tryptophan. A D gene is named only where the DNA matches it firmly. A clone size is listed for some rows: how often the clone was seen (once, few, many), or a class if it is expanded.

many TRBJ1-5 TRBV6-1 TRBD1 TGTGCCAGCAGTGAATCAGGGGGCGAACAGCCCCAGCATTTT CASSESGGEQPQHF
. TRBJ2-1 TRBV7-6 TRBD2 TGTGGCAGCAGCTTAGCGGGAGGGTACAATGAGCAGTTCTTC CGSSLAGGYNEQFF
few TRBJ2-3 TRBV28 . TGTGCCAGAGCCCTTAGTGGGGGAACGCAGTATTTT CARALSGGTQYF
. TRBJ1-6 TRBV27 . TGTGCCAGCAGTACTTTAGGGTTCAATTCACCCCTCCACTTT CASSTLGFNSPLHF
many TRBJ2-1 TRBV25-1 . TGTGCCAGCAGTGATGTGGGATGGGGATACAATGAGCAGTTCTTC CASSDVGWGYNEQFF
many TRBJ2-7 TRBV3-1 . TGTGCCAGCAGCCAAGATCCTAGGGCCTACGAGCAGTACTTC CASSQDPRAYEQYF
. TRBJ2-1 TRBV20-1 . TGCAGTGCTAGAGATCCGAGGGGGACTCAGTTCTTC CSARDPRGTQFF
many TRBJ2-1 TRBV7-2 . TGTGCCAGCAAACCCAATGGGGGGCTATCCTACAATGAGCAGTTCTTC CASKPNGGLSYNEQFF
few TRBJ1-1 TRBV6-6 . TGTGCCAGCACGTTGGAAGGGAACACTGAAGCTTTCTTT CASTLEGNTEAFF
. TRBJ1-2 TRBV27 . TGTGCCAGCAGTTCGCGGGTTAACTATGGCTACACCTTC CASSSRVNYGYTF
. TRBJ2-1 TRBV4-2 . TGTGCCAGCAGCCAAGAGACAGCGGCGGGCTCCTACAATGAGCAGTTCTTC CASSQETAAGSYNEQFF
few TRBJ2-1 TRBV27 TRBD2 TGTGCCAGCAGACAGAGCGGGAGTGGCTCCTACAATGAGCAGTTCTTC CASRQSGSGSYNEQFF
few TRBJ2-2 TRBV6-1 TRBD1 TGTGCCAGCACTCCAGAGGGACAGGTTAACACCGGGGAGCTGTTTTTT CASTPEGQVNTGELFF
many TRBJ2-5 TRBV10-3 . TGTGCCATCAGTGATACTGGGGCGAGTGGGCAAGAGACCCAGTACTTC CAISDTGASGQETQYF
many TRBJ2-1 TRBV5-5 . TGTGCCAGCAGCTCGGACGGACTCCACACTTCGGAGCAGTTCTTC CASSSDGLHTSEQFF
few TRBJ2-5 TRBV5-8 TRBD2 TGTGCCAGCCGGCTAGCGGGAGGTCCGGAGACCCAGTACTTC CASRLAGGPETQYF